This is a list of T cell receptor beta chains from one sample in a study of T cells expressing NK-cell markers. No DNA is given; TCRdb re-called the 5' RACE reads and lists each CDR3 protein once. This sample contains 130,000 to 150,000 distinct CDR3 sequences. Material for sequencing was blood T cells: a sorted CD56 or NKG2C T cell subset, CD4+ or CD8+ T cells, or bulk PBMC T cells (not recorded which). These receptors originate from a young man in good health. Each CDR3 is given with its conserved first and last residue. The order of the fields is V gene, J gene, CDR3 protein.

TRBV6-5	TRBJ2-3	CASISGLTDTQYF
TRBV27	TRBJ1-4	CASRTDRGNEKLFF
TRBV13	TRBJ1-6	CASSFSNSPLHF
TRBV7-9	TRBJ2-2	CASSGSSGANTGELFF
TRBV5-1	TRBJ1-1	CASSLAGGYTEAFF
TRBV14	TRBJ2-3	CASSLLRSSRDTQYF
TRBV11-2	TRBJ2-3	CASSLDPSGRARADTQYF
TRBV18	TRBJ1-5	CASSPSGQGHYSNQPQHF
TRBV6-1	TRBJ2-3	CASSVREFTDTQYF
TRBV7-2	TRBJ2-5	CASSLAMDPSGARVETQYF
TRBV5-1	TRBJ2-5	CASSSYPGYQETQYF
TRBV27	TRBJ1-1	CASSPWDSAEAFF
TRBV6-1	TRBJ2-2	CASSPPGATGELFF
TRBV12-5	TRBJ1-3	CASGLGGNTIYF
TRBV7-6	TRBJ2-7	CASSLRDRTKGQYF
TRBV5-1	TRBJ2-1	CASSLRPGWDEQFF
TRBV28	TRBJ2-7	CASSFAQGGSYEQYF
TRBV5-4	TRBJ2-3	CASSLRGRDITDTQYF
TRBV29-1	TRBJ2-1	CSVAPGIAGDEQFF
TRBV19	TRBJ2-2	CASSIQGALLGELFF
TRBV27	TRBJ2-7	CASSPAGTSGYEQYF
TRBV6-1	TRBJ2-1	CASSQTSGRAPPWNEQFF
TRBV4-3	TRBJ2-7	CASSQVLREFREQYF